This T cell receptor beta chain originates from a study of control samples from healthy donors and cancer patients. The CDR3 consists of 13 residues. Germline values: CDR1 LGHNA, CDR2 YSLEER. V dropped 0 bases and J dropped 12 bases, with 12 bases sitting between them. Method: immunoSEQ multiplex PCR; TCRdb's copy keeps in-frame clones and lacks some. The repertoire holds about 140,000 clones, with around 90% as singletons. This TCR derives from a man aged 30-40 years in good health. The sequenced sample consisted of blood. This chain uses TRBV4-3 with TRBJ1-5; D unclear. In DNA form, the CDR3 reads TGCGCCAGCAGCCAAGATCGGTCGGCATTCCAGCATTTT. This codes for CASSQDRSAFQHF.